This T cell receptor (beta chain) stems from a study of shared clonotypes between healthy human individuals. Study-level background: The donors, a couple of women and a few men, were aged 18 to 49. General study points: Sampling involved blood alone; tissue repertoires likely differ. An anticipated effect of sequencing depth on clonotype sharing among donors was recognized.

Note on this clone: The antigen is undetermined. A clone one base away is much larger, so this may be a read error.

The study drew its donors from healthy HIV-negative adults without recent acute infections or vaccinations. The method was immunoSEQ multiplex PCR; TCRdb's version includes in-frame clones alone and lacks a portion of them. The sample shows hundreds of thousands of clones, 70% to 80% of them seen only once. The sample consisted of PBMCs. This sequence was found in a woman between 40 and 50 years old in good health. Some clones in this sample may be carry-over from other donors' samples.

The CDR3 sequence: CASSPPAGDPYEQYF. The CDR3 bases are TGTGCCAGCTCACCACCGGCGGGAGATCCCTACGAGCAGTACTTC. V and J are TRBV18 and TRBJ2-7, with 7 bases that match TRBD2. The CDR3 is 15 amino acids. The germline CDR1 and CDR2 sequences are KGHSH and LQKENI. V dropped 0 bases and J dropped 2; count of bases not matched to a gene: 4.